The clone carrying this T cell receptor beta chain was counted between two and nine times. This sample is part of a study of blood T cell repertoires in COVID-19. Study background: There were acute and convalescent COVID-19 samples, and they came from the United States, Italy and Spain. Sources were T cells, B-cell-depleted T cells, or PBMCs; the material itself was cDNA or gDNA.

Germline values: CDR1 SNHLY, CDR2 FYNNEI. V dropped 3 bases and J dropped 4 bases, with 16 bases sitting between them. CDR3 length: 15 amino acids. Authors' methods: The authors estimated nucleated cell counts from reference gene primer amplification. Assay: immunoSEQ multiplex PCR; the TCRdb copy retains only in-frame clones and omits some. V, J and clone size reflect that table, while D and trimming were determined from the DNA. The table shows about 180,000 clones, with 85% to 90% occurring only once. The Seattle patients, enrolled during active infection, were followed longitudinally. This clonotype was sampled from a person aged 65-85 years with COVID-19, enrolled during active disease. The chain has TRBV2 and TRBJ2-7; weak D call: TRBD2 (6 bases). Sequenced input: peripheral blood. The chain's CDR3 is CASSEVYKRAYEQYF. The DNA for the CDR3 is TGTGCCAGCAGTGAGGTTTATAAGCGGGCATACGAGCAGTACTTC.